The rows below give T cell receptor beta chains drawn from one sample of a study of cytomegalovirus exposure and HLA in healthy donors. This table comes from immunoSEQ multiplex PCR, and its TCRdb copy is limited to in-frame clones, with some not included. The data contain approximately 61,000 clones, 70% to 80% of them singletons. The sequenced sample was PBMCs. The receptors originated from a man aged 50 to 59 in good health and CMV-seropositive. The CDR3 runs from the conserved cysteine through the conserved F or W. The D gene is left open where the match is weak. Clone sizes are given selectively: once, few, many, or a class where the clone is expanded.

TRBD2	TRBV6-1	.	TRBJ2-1	TGTGCCAGCAGTGAAAAGTTAGGGGCGCAGAGCGGGAGGAGCTACAATGAGCAGTTCTTC	CASSEKLGAQSGRSYNEQFF
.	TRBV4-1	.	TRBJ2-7	TGCGCCAGCAGCCAAACCCTCGGGGAAAAAGGGTTAGGCGAGCAGTACTTC	CASSQTLGEKGLGEQYF
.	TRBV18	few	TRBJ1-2	TGTGCCAGCTCACCAGGAGGGGAACGGGGCTACACCTTC	CASSPGGERGYTF
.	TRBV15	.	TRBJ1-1	TGTGCCACCAGCAGATACAGGGTTGGGGACACTGAAGCTTTCTTT	CATSRYRVGDTEAFF
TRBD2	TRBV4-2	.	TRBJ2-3	TGTGCCAGCAGCGCCCGACTAGCGGGGAGCCCAGATACGCAGTATTTT	CASSARLAGSPDTQYF
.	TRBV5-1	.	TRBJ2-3	TGCGCCAGCAGCTCTGGGCAGGTGACAGATACGCAGTATTTT	CASSSGQVTDTQYF
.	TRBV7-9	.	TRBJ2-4	TGTGCCAGCAGCTTAAGTGGCGCGGGGACCAAAAACATTCAGTACTTC	CASSLSGAGTKNIQYF
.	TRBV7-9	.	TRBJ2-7	TGTGCCAGCAGCTGGGGAGAAGGCTACGAGCAGTACTTC	CASSWGEGYEQYF
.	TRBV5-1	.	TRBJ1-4	TGCGCCAGCAGCCCCAGGGCAACTAATGAAAAACTGTTTTTT	CASSPRATNEKLFF
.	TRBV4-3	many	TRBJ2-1	TGCTCCAGCTGCCAAGATATGATCCTACTCATCTACAATGAGCAGTTCTTC	CSSCQDMILLIYNEQFF
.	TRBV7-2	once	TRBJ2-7	TGTGCCAGCAGCTTACTTCTCTACTACGAGCAGTACTTC	CASSLLLYYEQYF
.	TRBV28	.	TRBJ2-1	TGTGCCAGCAGTTTGGTACTCTTGGGCGATGAGCAGTTCTTC	CASSLVLLGDEQFF
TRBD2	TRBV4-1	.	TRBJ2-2	TGCGCCAGCAGCCAAGTCGGGAGGTCCACCGGGGAGCTGTTTTTT	CASSQVGRSTGELFF
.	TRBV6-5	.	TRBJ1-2	TGTGCCAGCAGTGCAGAGCACAGGGTATCCTGGGGCTACACCTTC	CASSAEHRVSWGYTF
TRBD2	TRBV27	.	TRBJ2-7	TGTGCCAGCAGTCGACAGTCGACTAGCGGGAGGGACGAGCAGTACTTC	CASSRQSTSGRDEQYF
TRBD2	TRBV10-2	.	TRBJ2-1	TGCGCCAGCAGTGAGTTCGGGACTAGCGGCAATGAGCAGTTCTTC	CASSEFGTSGNEQFF
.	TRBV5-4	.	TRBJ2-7	TGTGCCAGCAGCTTTAAGGACAGACCCTACGAGCAGTACTTC	CASSFKDRPYEQYF
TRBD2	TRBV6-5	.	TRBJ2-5	TGTGCCAGCAGCCCACGGGGGGAAGAGACCCAGTACTTC	CASSPRGEETQYF
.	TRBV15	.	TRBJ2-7	TGTGCCACCAGCAGAGACTGGCAACCCTACGAGCAGTACTTC	CATSRDWQPYEQYF
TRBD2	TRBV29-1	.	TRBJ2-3	TGCAGCGTTGTGGGGGGGAGACTAGCGGCAGATACGCAGTATTTT	CSVVGGRLAADTQYF
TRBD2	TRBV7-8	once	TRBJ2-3	TGTGCCGCGGGGGGGAGCACAGATACGCAGTATTTT	CAAGGSTDTQYF
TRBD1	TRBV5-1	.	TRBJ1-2	TGCGCCAGCAAAGACGGGACAGCCCCCTATGGCTACACCTTC	CASKDGTAPYGYTF
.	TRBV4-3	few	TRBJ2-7	TGCGCCAGCAGCCAAGATCCAGGCTCTCCTCCCTCCGAGCAGTACTTC	CASSQDPGSPPSEQYF
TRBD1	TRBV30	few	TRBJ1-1	TGTGCCTGGAGTATCCCAGGGGGGAACACTGAAGCTTTCTTT	CAWSIPGGNTEAFF
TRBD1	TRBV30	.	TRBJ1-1	TGTGCCTGGAGTAGTGGACAGGCGAACACTGAAGCTTTCTTT	CAWSSGQANTEAFF
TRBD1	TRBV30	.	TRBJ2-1	TGTGCCTGGAGTGCAACTAGGGACAGCGAGCAGTTCTTC	CAWSATRDSEQFF
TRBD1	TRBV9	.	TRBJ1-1	TGTGCCAGCAGCCCAGGGGGCATAGGGACTGAAGCTTTCTTT	CASSPGGIGTEAFF
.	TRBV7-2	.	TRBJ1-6	TGTGCCAGCAGCGCGAGCGACCGGCCCCTCCACTTT	CASSASDRPLHF
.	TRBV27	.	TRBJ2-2	TGTGCCAGCAGTGGGCTTGTACAGGCGAACACCGGGGAGCTGTTTTTT	CASSGLVQANTGELFF
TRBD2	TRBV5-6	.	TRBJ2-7	TGTGCCAGCAGCACTCGGGAGGATTTTCATATTCGCGAGCAGTACTTC	CASSTREDFHIREQYF
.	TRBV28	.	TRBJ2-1	TGTGCCAGCAGTTTAGGAGGGTACAGAGATGAGCAGTTCTTC	CASSLGGYRDEQFF
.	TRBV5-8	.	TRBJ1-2	TGTGCCAGCAGCTTAAGTTTCTCGGACAGACTCTATGGCTACACCTTC	CASSLSFSDRLYGYTF
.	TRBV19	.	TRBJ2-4	TGTGCCAGTAGTGATACAGGGGACTCCAAAAACATTCAGTACTTC	CASSDTGDSKNIQYF
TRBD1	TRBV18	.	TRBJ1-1	TGTGCCAGCTCACCACCGTCAGGGGGGAACACTGAAGCTTTCTTT	CASSPPSGGNTEAFF
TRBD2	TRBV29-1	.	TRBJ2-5	TGCAGCGTTACGCCACTAGCGGGGCTACAAGAGACCCAGTACTTC	CSVTPLAGLQETQYF
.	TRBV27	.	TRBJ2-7	TGTGCCAGCAGTTTATATGGAGGGGCCTACGAGCAGTACTTC	CASSLYGGAYEQYF
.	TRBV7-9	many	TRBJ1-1	TGTGCCAGCAGCTTAACAGGGACTGAAGCTTTCTTT	CASSLTGTEAFF
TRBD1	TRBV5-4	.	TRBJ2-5	TGTGCCAGCAGCATGGGGACAGGATCAAGACCGACCCAGTACTTC	CASSMGTGSRPTQYF
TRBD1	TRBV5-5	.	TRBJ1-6	TGTGCCAGCAGCTCATTGACAGGGGGTAGTAATTCACCCCTCCACTTT	CASSSLTGGSNSPLHF
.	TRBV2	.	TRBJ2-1	TGTGCCAGCATATTCACGGGGGAGCAGTTCTTC	CASIFTGEQFF
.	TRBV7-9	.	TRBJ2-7	TGTTCCAGCAGCTCAAAGGTTCCAGGGGTCCACGAGCAGTACTTC	CSSSSKVPGVHEQYF
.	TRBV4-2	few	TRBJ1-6	TGTGCCAGCAGCCCCTTACCCGGTGGTAATTCACCCCTCCACTTT	CASSPLPGGNSPLHF
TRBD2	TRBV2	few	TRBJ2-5	TGTGCCAGCAGTGTTCCCGGACTAGCTCGGGGGGAGACCCAGTACTTC	CASSVPGLARGETQYF
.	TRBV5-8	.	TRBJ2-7	TGTGCCAGCAGCTTGGCAGCGGGACATCCTACCTACGAGCAGTACTTC	CASSLAAGHPTYEQYF
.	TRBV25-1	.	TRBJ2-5	TGTGCCAGCAACCCTGGACAGCTAGAGACCCAGTACTTC	CASNPGQLETQYF
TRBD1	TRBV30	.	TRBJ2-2	TGTGCCCAAACCCTGGGACAGGGTTTATCCGGGGAGCTGTTTTTT	CAQTLGQGLSGELFF
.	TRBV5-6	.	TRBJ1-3	TGTGCCAGCAGCTTGGCAGGGGCTGGAAACACCATATATTTT	CASSLAGAGNTIYF
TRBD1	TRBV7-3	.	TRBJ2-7	TGTGCCAGCAGCTTAACGCCAGGGACAGGGAGCGAGCAGTACTTC	CASSLTPGTGSEQYF
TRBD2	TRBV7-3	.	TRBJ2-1	TGTGCCAGCAGCCCAGGGGCGAGCGGGAGCCCCTACAATGAGCAGTTCTTC	CASSPGASGSPYNEQFF